These T cell receptor beta chains were read from a single sample in a study of cytomegalovirus exposure and HLA in healthy donors. Clones were sequenced by immunoSEQ multiplex PCR, and TCRdb holds only the in-frame ones, with some missing. Altogether 84,000 or so clones are present, roughly 84% being singletons, with the ten largest covering 2.5% to 3%. Sequencing was carried out using PBMCs. The receptors come from a man aged 30-40 years in good health and CMV-seronegative. Both conserved end residues are part of each CDR3. Fields, in order: CDR3 DNA, CDR3 protein, clone size, J gene, V gene, D gene. The D gene is left open where the match is weak. The size entry is marked missing in some rows and otherwise reads once, few, many or a size class.

CDR3 DNA: TGTGCCAGCAGCCCGGGGACTGCCCGCTCTGGAAACACCATATATTTT
CDR3 protein: CASSPGTARSGNTIYF
clone size: .
J gene: TRBJ1-3
V gene: TRBV5-4
D gene: .

CDR3 DNA: TGTGCCAGTAGTTCGGACACGACAACCAATCAGCCCCAGCATTTT
CDR3 protein: CASSSDTTTNQPQHF
clone size: .
J gene: TRBJ1-5
V gene: TRBV19
D gene: .

CDR3 DNA: TGTGCCAGCATGTTCGGGGAGAGCTCCTACGAGCAGTACTTC
CDR3 protein: CASMFGESSYEQYF
clone size: .
J gene: TRBJ2-7
V gene: TRBV6-5
D gene: .

CDR3 DNA: TGTGCCAGCACCCCTCCCCGGGGTCCCCTCCACTTT
CDR3 protein: CASTPPRGPLHF
clone size: .
J gene: TRBJ1-6
V gene: TRBV28
D gene: .

CDR3 DNA: TGTGCCAGCAGTCTCAACTATGGCTACACCTTC
CDR3 protein: CASSLNYGYTF
clone size: once
J gene: TRBJ1-2
V gene: TRBV25-1
D gene: .

CDR3 DNA: TGTGCCAGCAGCGCCGAAAACTACGGCTACACCTTC
CDR3 protein: CASSAENYGYTF
clone size: .
J gene: TRBJ1-2
V gene: TRBV7-9
D gene: .

CDR3 DNA: TGTGCCAGTAGTTTTCAGGAGGCGGGGGAGCTGTTTTTT
CDR3 protein: CASSFQEAGELFF
clone size: .
J gene: TRBJ2-2
V gene: TRBV19
D gene: .

CDR3 DNA: TGTGCCAGCAGTTTTATGCGACGGGACTTAGCTGGAAACACCATATATTTT
CDR3 protein: CASSFMRRDLAGNTIYF
clone size: .
J gene: TRBJ1-3
V gene: TRBV28
D gene: .

CDR3 DNA: TGTGCCAGCACAGGGGACAGGGAAGCTTTCTTT
CDR3 protein: CASTGDREAFF
clone size: .
J gene: TRBJ1-1
V gene: TRBV2
D gene: TRBD1

CDR3 DNA: TGTGCCAGCAGTTTGATGGGGCCCTACGAGCAGTACTTC
CDR3 protein: CASSLMGPYEQYF
clone size: .
J gene: TRBJ2-7
V gene: TRBV28
D gene: .

CDR3 DNA: TGTGCCAGCAGCGTAGGACAGGGGGCGCGTGAGCAGTACTTC
CDR3 protein: CASSVGQGAREQYF
clone size: .
J gene: TRBJ2-7
V gene: TRBV9
D gene: TRBD1

CDR3 DNA: TGCAGCGTTGTGAGCGGGCGCACCTACGAGCAGTACTTC
CDR3 protein: CSVVSGRTYEQYF
clone size: .
J gene: TRBJ2-7
V gene: TRBV29-1
D gene: .

CDR3 DNA: TGTGCCAGTAGTATAAAAGGGGCCGGGTTAGCTTTCTTT
CDR3 protein: CASSIKGAGLAFF
clone size: .
J gene: TRBJ1-1
V gene: TRBV19
D gene: .

CDR3 DNA: TGTGCCAGCAGCTTGGCACAGCAAGAGACCCAGTACTTC
CDR3 protein: CASSLAQQETQYF
clone size: .
J gene: TRBJ2-5
V gene: TRBV5-4
D gene: .

CDR3 DNA: TGCGCCAGCAGCTTGCAAAGGGGTAACACTGAAGCTTTCTTT
CDR3 protein: CASSLQRGNTEAFF
clone size: .
J gene: TRBJ1-1
V gene: TRBV5-1
D gene: .

CDR3 DNA: TGCGCCAGCAGCCAAGATGTCGATACAGGCTGGTACAATGAGCAGCTCTTC
CDR3 protein: CASSQDVDTGWYNEQLF
clone size: .
J gene: TRBJ2-1
V gene: TRBV4-1
D gene: .

CDR3 DNA: TGCGCCAGCAGCTTAGACAAACCGGGGGATTCACCCCTCCACTTT
CDR3 protein: CASSLDKPGDSPLHF
clone size: .
J gene: TRBJ1-6
V gene: TRBV5-1
D gene: .

CDR3 DNA: TGTGCCAGCAGCCCTAATCAGAACGACAGGTACAATGAGCAGTTCTTC
CDR3 protein: CASSPNQNDRYNEQFF
clone size: .
J gene: TRBJ2-1
V gene: TRBV7-9
D gene: .

CDR3 DNA: TGTGCCAGCATCGACCCCGGGGTCCCCAACTATGGCTACACCTTC
CDR3 protein: CASIDPGVPNYGYTF
clone size: .
J gene: TRBJ1-2
V gene: TRBV6-5
D gene: .

CDR3 DNA: TGTGCCAGCAGTGAAGCGACAGGGAAGGGCGAGACCCAGTACTTC
CDR3 protein: CASSEATGKGETQYF
clone size: .
J gene: TRBJ2-5
V gene: TRBV2
D gene: TRBD1

CDR3 DNA: TGTGCCAGCAGCCGGGTACCTACAACTAATGAAAAACTGTTTTTT
CDR3 protein: CASSRVPTTNEKLFF
clone size: .
J gene: TRBJ1-4
V gene: TRBV5-4
D gene: .

CDR3 DNA: TGTGCCAGCAGTTTAATGGGGGCTAGTGAGACCCAGTACTTC
CDR3 protein: CASSLMGASETQYF
clone size: .
J gene: TRBJ2-5
V gene: TRBV27
D gene: .

CDR3 DNA: TGTGCCAGCAGCAAAGAGATGGAGAGAAGAAACACCATATATTTT
CDR3 protein: CASSKEMERRNTIYF
clone size: .
J gene: TRBJ1-3
V gene: TRBV21-1
D gene: .

CDR3 DNA: TGTGCCAGCAGCTCAGGGGGAGGCACAGATACGCAGTATTTT
CDR3 protein: CASSSGGGTDTQYF
clone size: .
J gene: TRBJ2-3
V gene: TRBV5-6
D gene: TRBD1

CDR3 DNA: TGTGCCAGCAGACGGGACAGGGGGGTAGGGACCGGGGAGCTGTTTTTT
CDR3 protein: CASRRDRGVGTGELFF
clone size: once
J gene: TRBJ2-2
V gene: TRBV7-2
D gene: TRBD1

CDR3 DNA: TGCGCCAGCAGCCAAGACCCACGCAGGGGGACTAATTCACCCCTCCACTTT
CDR3 protein: CASSQDPRRGTNSPLHF
clone size: .
J gene: TRBJ1-6
V gene: TRBV4-3
D gene: TRBD1

CDR3 DNA: TGTGCCAGCAGGATACAGGGGGCTGGGGCCAACGTCCTGACTTTC
CDR3 protein: CASRIQGAGANVLTF
clone size: .
J gene: TRBJ2-6
V gene: TRBV28
D gene: TRBD1

CDR3 DNA: TGTGCCAGCAGTATTTACAGGGAAACAGATACGCAGTATTTT
CDR3 protein: CASSIYRETDTQYF
clone size: .
J gene: TRBJ2-3
V gene: TRBV6-5
D gene: .

CDR3 DNA: TGTGCCAGCAGTATAAAGAGGGTTACGGGCGGCTACACCTTC
CDR3 protein: CASSIKRVTGGYTF
clone size: .
J gene: TRBJ1-2
V gene: TRBV2
D gene: .

CDR3 DNA: TGTGCCAGCAGCCAAGATGATAGGCGGGGGGGCTACAATGAGCAGTTCTTC
CDR3 protein: CASSQDDRRGGYNEQFF
clone size: .
J gene: TRBJ2-1
V gene: TRBV4-2
D gene: TRBD2

CDR3 DNA: TGTGCCATTACCGACAAGGGGGAGACCGGGGAGCTGTTTTTT
CDR3 protein: CAITDKGETGELFF
clone size: .
J gene: TRBJ2-2
V gene: TRBV10-3
D gene: .

CDR3 DNA: TGTGCCAGCAGCCCCAGGGGCCCCACGAATCAGCCCCAGCATTTT
CDR3 protein: CASSPRGPTNQPQHF
clone size: .
J gene: TRBJ1-5
V gene: TRBV7-9
D gene: .

CDR3 DNA: TGTGCCAGCAATTACAGGGGTATGGTACTGAATGAGCAGTTCTTC
CDR3 protein: CASNYRGMVLNEQFF
clone size: .
J gene: TRBJ2-1
V gene: TRBV2
D gene: TRBD1

CDR3 DNA: TGCGCCAGCAGCCCATCCACAGGGGGGGAAAAACTGTTTTTT
CDR3 protein: CASSPSTGGEKLFF
clone size: .
J gene: TRBJ1-4
V gene: TRBV5-1
D gene: TRBD1

CDR3 DNA: TGTGCCAGCAGCGCCCGACTAGCGGGGGGTCGCGTGTACTTC
CDR3 protein: CASSARLAGGRVYF
clone size: .
J gene: TRBJ2-5
V gene: TRBV7-2
D gene: TRBD2

CDR3 DNA: TGTGCCAGCAGTTTATTCCAGGACAGGGGGTACGAGCAGTACTTC
CDR3 protein: CASSLFQDRGYEQYF
clone size: .
J gene: TRBJ2-7
V gene: TRBV28
D gene: TRBD1

CDR3 DNA: TGTGCCAGCAGTTACAGGCAGACTTCTAATGGCTACACCTTC
CDR3 protein: CASSYRQTSNGYTF
clone size: .
J gene: TRBJ1-2
V gene: TRBV6-5
D gene: .

CDR3 DNA: TGTGCCACCAGCAGACCGGTAGTCGAGGGGGTTGAGACAGATACGCAGTATTTT
CDR3 protein: CATSRPVVEGVETDTQYF
clone size: .
J gene: TRBJ2-3
V gene: TRBV15
D gene: .

CDR3 DNA: TGTGCCAGCAGTGAAGCGGGTGGAGGGACTGAAGCTTTCTTT
CDR3 protein: CASSEAGGGTEAFF
clone size: .
J gene: TRBJ1-1
V gene: TRBV2
D gene: .

CDR3 DNA: TGCGCCAGCAGTGGTTTTGGGGGGGACAACACTGAAGCTTTCTTT
CDR3 protein: CASSGFGGDNTEAFF
clone size: .
J gene: TRBJ1-1
V gene: TRBV5-1
D gene: .

CDR3 DNA: TGTGCCAGCAGCCCGCAGGGTTCTGGAAACACCATATATTTT
CDR3 protein: CASSPQGSGNTIYF
clone size: .
J gene: TRBJ1-3
V gene: TRBV7-8
D gene: .

CDR3 DNA: TGTGCCAGTAGTATTGGGCGGGGGAGGACCGGGGAGCTGTTTTTT
CDR3 protein: CASSIGRGRTGELFF
clone size: .
J gene: TRBJ2-2
V gene: TRBV19
D gene: TRBD2

CDR3 DNA: TGTGCCAGCAGTTCCCCGGACCAAGAGACCCAGTACTTC
CDR3 protein: CASSSPDQETQYF
clone size: .
J gene: TRBJ2-5
V gene: TRBV6-6
D gene: .

CDR3 DNA: TGTGCCAGCAGCCGCACGACTGCTGTCTCTGGAAACACCATATATTTT
CDR3 protein: CASSRTTAVSGNTIYF
clone size: .
J gene: TRBJ1-3
V gene: TRBV4-2
D gene: .

CDR3 DNA: TGTGCCAGCAGTGAATCGGGAGGGGGATCACCCCTCCACTTT
CDR3 protein: CASSESGGGSPLHF
clone size: .
J gene: TRBJ1-6
V gene: TRBV6-4
D gene: .

CDR3 DNA: TGTGCCAGTAGTATAGTCAGGGGCGATGAAGGCAATCAGCCCCAGCATTTT
CDR3 protein: CASSIVRGDEGNQPQHF
clone size: .
J gene: TRBJ1-5
V gene: TRBV19
D gene: .

CDR3 DNA: TGTGCCAGCAGCTTGGAAAACAGGGGTGGAAACACCATATATTTT
CDR3 protein: CASSLENRGGNTIYF
clone size: .
J gene: TRBJ1-3
V gene: TRBV5-4
D gene: TRBD1

CDR3 DNA: TGTGCCAGCAGCCCGCCGTGGGACAGGGACTACAATGAGCAGTTCTTC
CDR3 protein: CASSPPWDRDYNEQFF
clone size: .
J gene: TRBJ2-1
V gene: TRBV5-6
D gene: TRBD1

CDR3 DNA: TGTGCCAGCAGCTCGACTTACGAGCAGTACTTC
CDR3 protein: CASSSTYEQYF
clone size: .
J gene: TRBJ2-7
V gene: TRBV13
D gene: .

CDR3 DNA: TGTGCCAGCAGCTCACGGGGGACTGAAGCTTTCTTT
CDR3 protein: CASSSRGTEAFF
clone size: .
J gene: TRBJ1-1
V gene: TRBV7-3
D gene: .

CDR3 DNA: TGTGCCAGCAGCCAACGGGACAAAGATTCCTACGAGCAGTACTTC
CDR3 protein: CASSQRDKDSYEQYF
clone size: .
J gene: TRBJ2-7
V gene: TRBV9
D gene: .

CDR3 DNA: TGTGCCAGCAGCTCACGGACAGCCCCTGAGCAGTTCTTC
CDR3 protein: CASSSRTAPEQFF
clone size: .
J gene: TRBJ2-1
V gene: TRBV7-2
D gene: .

CDR3 DNA: TGTGCCAGCAGTGCCCCCCCCGGGTACACCGGGGAGCTGTTTTTT
CDR3 protein: CASSAPPGYTGELFF
clone size: .
J gene: TRBJ2-2
V gene: TRBV2
D gene: .

CDR3 DNA: TGTGCCACCAGCAGAGATCCGGGGGGAGGGGATGAAAAACTGTTTTTT
CDR3 protein: CATSRDPGGGDEKLFF
clone size: .
J gene: TRBJ1-4
V gene: TRBV15
D gene: .

CDR3 DNA: TGTGCCAGCAGTTACTTAGAGAACACTGAAGCTTTCTTT
CDR3 protein: CASSYLENTEAFF
clone size: .
J gene: TRBJ1-1
V gene: TRBV6-6
D gene: .

CDR3 DNA: TGTGCCAGCAGCCCCTTAGGAGGAACTGGGGCCAACGTCCTGACTTTC
CDR3 protein: CASSPLGGTGANVLTF
clone size: .
J gene: TRBJ2-6
V gene: TRBV25-1
D gene: .

CDR3 DNA: TGTGCCAGCAGTTCCCCCGAGACAGGGGGCTTGTATAGCAATCAGCCCCAGCATTTT
CDR3 protein: CASSSPETGGLYSNQPQHF
clone size: .
J gene: TRBJ1-5
V gene: TRBV28
D gene: TRBD1